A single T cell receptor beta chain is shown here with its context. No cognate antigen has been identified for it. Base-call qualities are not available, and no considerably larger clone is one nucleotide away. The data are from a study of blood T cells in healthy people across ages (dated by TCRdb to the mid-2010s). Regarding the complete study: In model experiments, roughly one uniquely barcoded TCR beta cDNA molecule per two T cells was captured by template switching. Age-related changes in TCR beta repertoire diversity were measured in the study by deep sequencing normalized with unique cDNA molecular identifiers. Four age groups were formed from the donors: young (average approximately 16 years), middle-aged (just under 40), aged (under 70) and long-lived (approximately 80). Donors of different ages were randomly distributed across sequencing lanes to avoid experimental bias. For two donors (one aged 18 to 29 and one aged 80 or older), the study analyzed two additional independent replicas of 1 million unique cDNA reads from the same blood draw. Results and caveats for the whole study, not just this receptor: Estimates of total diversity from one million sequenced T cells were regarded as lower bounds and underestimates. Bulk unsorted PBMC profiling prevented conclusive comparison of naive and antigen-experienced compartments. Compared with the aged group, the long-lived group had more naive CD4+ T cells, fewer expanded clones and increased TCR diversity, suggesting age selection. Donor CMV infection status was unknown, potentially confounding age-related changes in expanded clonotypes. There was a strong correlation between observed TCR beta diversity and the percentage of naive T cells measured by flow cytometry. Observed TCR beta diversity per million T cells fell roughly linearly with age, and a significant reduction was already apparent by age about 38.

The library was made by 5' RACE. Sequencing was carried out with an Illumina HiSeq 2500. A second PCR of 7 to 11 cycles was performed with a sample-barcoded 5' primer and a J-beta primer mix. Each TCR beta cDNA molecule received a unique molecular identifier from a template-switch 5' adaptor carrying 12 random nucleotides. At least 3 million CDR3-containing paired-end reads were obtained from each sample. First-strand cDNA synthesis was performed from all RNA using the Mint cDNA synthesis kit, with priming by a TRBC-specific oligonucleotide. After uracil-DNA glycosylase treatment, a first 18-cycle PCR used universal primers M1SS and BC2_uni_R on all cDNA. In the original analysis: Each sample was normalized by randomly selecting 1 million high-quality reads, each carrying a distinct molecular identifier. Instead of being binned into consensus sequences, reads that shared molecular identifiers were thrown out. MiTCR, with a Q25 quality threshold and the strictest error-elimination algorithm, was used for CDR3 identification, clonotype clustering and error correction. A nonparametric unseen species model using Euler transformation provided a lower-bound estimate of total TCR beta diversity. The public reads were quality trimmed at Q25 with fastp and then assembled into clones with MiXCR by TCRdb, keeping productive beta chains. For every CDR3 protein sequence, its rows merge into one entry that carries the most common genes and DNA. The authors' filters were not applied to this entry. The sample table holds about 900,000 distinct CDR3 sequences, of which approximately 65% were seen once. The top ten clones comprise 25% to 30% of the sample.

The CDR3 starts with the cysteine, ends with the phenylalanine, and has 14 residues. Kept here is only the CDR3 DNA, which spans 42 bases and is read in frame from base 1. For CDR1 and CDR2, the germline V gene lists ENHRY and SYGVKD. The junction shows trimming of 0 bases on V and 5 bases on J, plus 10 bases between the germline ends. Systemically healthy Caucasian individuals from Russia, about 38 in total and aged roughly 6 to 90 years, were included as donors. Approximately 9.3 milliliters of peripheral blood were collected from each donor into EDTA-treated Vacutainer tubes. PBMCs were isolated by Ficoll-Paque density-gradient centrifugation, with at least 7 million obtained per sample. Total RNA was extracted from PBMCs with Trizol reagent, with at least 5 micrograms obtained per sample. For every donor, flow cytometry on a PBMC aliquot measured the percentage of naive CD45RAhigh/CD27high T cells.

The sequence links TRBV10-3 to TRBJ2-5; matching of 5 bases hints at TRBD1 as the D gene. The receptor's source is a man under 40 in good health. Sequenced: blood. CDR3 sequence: CAISESTRVETQYF. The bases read TGTGCCATCAGTGAGTCGACCAGGGTTGAGACCCAGTACTTC.